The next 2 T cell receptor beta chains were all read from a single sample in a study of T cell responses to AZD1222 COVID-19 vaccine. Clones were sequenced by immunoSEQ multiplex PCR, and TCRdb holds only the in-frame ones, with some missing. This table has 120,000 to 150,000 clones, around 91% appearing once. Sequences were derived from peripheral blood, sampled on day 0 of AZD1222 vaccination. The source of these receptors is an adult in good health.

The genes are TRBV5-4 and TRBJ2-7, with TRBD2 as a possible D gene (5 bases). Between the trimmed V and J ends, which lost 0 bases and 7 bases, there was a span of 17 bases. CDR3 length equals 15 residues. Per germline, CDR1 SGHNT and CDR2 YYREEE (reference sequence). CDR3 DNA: TGTGCCAGCAGCTTGGCTCCTATACTAGTCAGGGAGCAGTACTTC. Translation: CASSLAPILVREQYF. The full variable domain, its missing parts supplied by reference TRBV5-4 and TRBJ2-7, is ETGVTQSPTHLIKTRGQQVTLRCSSQSGHNTVSWYQQALGQGPQFIFQYYREEENGRGNFPPRFSGLQFPNYSSELNVNALELDDSALYLCASSLAPILVREQYFGPGTRLTVT.

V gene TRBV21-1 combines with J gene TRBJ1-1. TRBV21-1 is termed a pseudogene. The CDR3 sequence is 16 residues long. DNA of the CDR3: TGTGCCAGCAGCGCAAAGTTCTATTCCGGGGACACTGAAGCTTTCTTT. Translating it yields CASSAKFYSGDTEAFF.